This T cell receptor beta chain was recovered during a study of T-cell reconstitution after alpha-beta-depleted transplantation in children. General observations from the study: The main origin of T-cell counts and diversity one year after transplant was newly produced T cells.

A library of TCRbeta sequences, prepared with unique molecular identifiers, was generated. TCRdb reprocessed the PCR reads via MiXCR and lists one record per CDR3 protein. Counted here are a few hundred thousand distinct CDR3 sequences, 25% to 30% occurring once; the ten biggest clones make up about 35%. As for this clonotype: Its specificity is not known.

CDR3 length equals 16 residues. V gave up 4 bases and J gave up 3 bases, with 19 bases separating them. Per the germline V gene, CDR1 is SGHRS and CDR2 is YFSETQ. The receptor's source is a boy in the first two years of life with Wiskott-Aldrich syndrome, due to receive a stem cell transplant. The specimen comprised PBMCs, sampled before TCRalphabeta/CD19-depleted stem cell transplant. This sequence joins TRBV5-1 and TRBJ2-5, with D possibly matching TRBD2 (5 bases). In DNA, the CDR3 is TGCGCCAGCAGCCCCGGCCCGGGGAGTTTCAAAGAGACCCAGTACTTC. Encoded protein: CASSPGPGSFKETQYF.